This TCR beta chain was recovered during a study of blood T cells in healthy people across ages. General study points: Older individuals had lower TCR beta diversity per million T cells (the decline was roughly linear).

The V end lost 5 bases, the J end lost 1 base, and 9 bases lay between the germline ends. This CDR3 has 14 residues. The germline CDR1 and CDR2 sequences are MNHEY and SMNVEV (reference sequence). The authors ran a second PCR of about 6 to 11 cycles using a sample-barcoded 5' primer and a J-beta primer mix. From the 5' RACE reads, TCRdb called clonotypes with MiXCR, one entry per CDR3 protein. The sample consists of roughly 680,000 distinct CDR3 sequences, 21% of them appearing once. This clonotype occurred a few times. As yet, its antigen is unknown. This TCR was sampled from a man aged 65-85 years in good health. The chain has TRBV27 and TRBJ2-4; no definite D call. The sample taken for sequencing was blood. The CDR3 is CASSPEWAKNIQYF. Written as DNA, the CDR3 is TGTGCCAGCAGTCCTGAGTGGGCCAAAAACATTCAGTACTTC.